This paragraph reports one TCR beta chain. Its antigen specificity is not known. Base quality data are lacking; no much larger clone is found one base away. Inclusive of the bounding cysteine and phenylalanine, the CDR3 is 15 residues long. The only DNA kept is the CDR3, 45 bases in frame from the first base. The germline V gene sets CDR1 to SGHRS and CDR2 to YFSETQ. V is pared back by 2 bases and J by 6 bases, with 18 bases lying between the germline termini. Participants in the prospective study were enrolled through a virtual design, were aged roughly 18 to 95 years, and lived in 20 to 30 United States geographic areas. In the prospective study, cohorts were assigned on the basis of participant-reported clinical history obtained from a screening survey and a study questionnaire. ImmuneRACE Cohort 3 recovered participants were defined by two consecutive negative NP/OP PCR tests, healthcare professional clearance, or symptom resolution. In the prospective study, whole blood, serum and a nasopharyngeal or oropharyngeal swab were collected from each participant by mobile phlebotomists. Additional blood draws and questionnaires over a 2-month period could optionally be provided by prospective study participants. Before DNA extraction, blood samples from the prospective study were shipped at room temperature or frozen.

The sample is drawn from a study of blood T cell repertoires in COVID-19 (dated by TCRdb to 2020 to 2022). Context from the whole study: Samples covering the acute and convalescent phases of COVID-19 were provided by collaborators in the United States, Italy and Spain. The sample metadata nearly always contained a de-identified subject ID, COVID-19 status, age in years and sex. Where available, HLA class I and class II types were taken from metadata supplied by the sample provider and were not determined by assay-based typing. The dataset comprised deeply sampled blood TCRbeta repertoires from subjects exposed to, actively infected with, or recovered from COVID-19. The repertoires were released in a freely available public database intended as a resource for research on the immune response to SARS-CoV-2. The material from the prospective study consisted of cDNA or gDNA derived from T cells, B-cell-depleted T cells, or PBMCs. The samples were drawn from two sources: the first 160 participants of the ongoing ImmuneRACE study, and 1,000 to 1,500 subjects contributed by 6 global collaborators. What the work shows at the level of the full study, not this receptor alone: The amount of clinical and demographic metadata varied by source and participant and was provided uncurated.

TCRbeta CDR3 regions were amplified from genomic DNA using the immunoSEQ Assay, a bias-controlled multiplex PCR. The source study handled its data this way. Within the assay, amplification of reference gene primers was used to estimate how many nucleated cells each sample contained. Sequence reads were collapsed and filtered to measure the absolute abundance of every unique TCRbeta CDR3 rearrangement. Productive Simpson clonality was computed per sample as the square root of Simpson's diversity index over productive rearrangements. TCRdb holds this immuneACCESS table with in-frame rearrangements only. Some clones are missing; in checked studies, unresolved V genes explain under half, and the rest has no known cause. That table furnishes V, J and clone size, whereas the DNA furnished D and trimming. This sample comprises 170,000 or so clones, 88% of them detected only once. Of the sample, roughly 9% is held by the ten largest clones.

Sequenced input: PBMCs or T cells enriched from blood (not recorded which). This clonotype originated in a woman in her late teens or twenties who had recovered from COVID-19. This receptor chain uses TRBV5-1 and TRBJ2-7, and the D gene may be TRBD2, 6 bases matching. The CDR3 region reads CASSFGGAGLGEQYF. The DNA sequence reads TGCGCCAGCAGCTTCGGAGGGGCAGGCCTAGGCGAGCAGTACTTC.